Described below is a single T cell receptor beta chain sequence and its context. This clone was seen once. The target of this receptor is not known. It differs at one base from a far larger clone, so likely a read error. The data are from a study of shared clonotypes between healthy human individuals (dated by TCRdb to about 2020). For context, the study as a whole: Three men and two women, aged 18 to 49 years, made up the cohort. To estimate repertoire size and how much clonotype sharing occurs between individuals, the study deeply sequenced the blood TCR repertoires of several healthy adults. Different laboratories and diverse techniques were used to prepare libraries and sequence TCR repertoires, to increase sequencing depth and limit assay-specific biases. Between about 0.94 and 8.9 billion PBMCs per donor were obtained by leukapheresis.

Healthy HIV-negative adults with no recently reported acute infections or vaccinations were included as donors. Every donor was a Caucasian adult living in Nashville, Tennessee, USA. For unsorted samples, roughly 90 million PBMCs were counted, and genomic DNA was extracted using the QIAamp DNA Blood Mini kit. Blood was collected by leukapheresis, and PBMCs were isolated by Ficoll-Histopaque density gradient centrifugation and then cryopreserved in liquid nitrogen vapor phase. The CDR3 runs 15 residues from the cysteine to the phenylalanine. Solely the CDR3 DNA is kept, with 45 bases framed from the first base. The CDR1 and CDR2 encoded by the germline V gene are SGDLS and YYNGEE. Relative to germline, V is missing 3 bases and J is missing 5 bases, with 11 bases of the junction outside any gene match. TCR CDR3 regions were amplified from genomic DNA by multiplex PCR using the deep immunoSEQ assay. Extracted genomic DNA from each cell subset was distributed evenly across all wells of several immunoSEQ 96-well plates, and each plate was treated as a replicate. For unsorted PBMC, each replicate PCR was loaded with roughly 0.3 ug genomic DNA, equivalent to roughly 31,000 T cell genomes. Unsorted PBMC genomic DNA was sequenced across ten immunoSEQ deep assay plates. The purified libraries were quantified using a Qubit 3.0 fluorometer, sized with a Bioanalyzer 2100, and then quantified again using the KAPA Library Quantification kit. Every immunoSEQ 96-well plate was sequenced on a dedicated single-read 150-cycle Illumina NextSeq 550 flow cell. Turning to the authors' computational methods: Because the immunoSEQ output held only junctional sequences and lacked quality scores, the filtering could not match the filtering applied to full-length reads. To assign V/J genes and CDR3, sequences were annotated using PyIR, a Python wrapper for IgBLAST v1.9, with IMGT germline references. Reads with weak V/J assignments (E-value above 1e-6), missing CDR3, stop codons, out-of-frame junctions, or ambiguous translated residues were removed. A V3J clonotype was defined by an identical inferred V gene, J gene, and CDR3 amino acid sequence. Percentage overlap between repertoires was calculated by dividing the number of shared unique clonotypes by the size of the smaller repertoire. Repertoire richness was assessed with RTK rarefaction, the Chao1 estimator, and Recon v2.1 estimates of unobserved clonotypes. TCRdb re-hosts the immuneACCESS table, in-frame sequences only. Its copies lack some clones; in the studies checked, an unresolved V gene accounts for under half of them, and the cause for the rest is not known. V and J calls and clone size come straight from that table; D and trimming were deduced from the DNA. The sample records fewer than 650,000 clones, 60% to 85% of which are singletons. In total, the top ten clones hold roughly 13% of the sample.

What the authors observed across the whole study: Because the study included a small number of donors, the genetic and exposure-history diversity represented was limited. Based on pairwise subsampling, the degree of clonotype sharing among donors was expected to be affected by sequencing depth. Only blood was sampled, and tissue TCR repertoires likely differ from those in blood.

The rearranged chain carries TRBV9 and TRBJ2-7; a stretch of 7 junction bases matches TRBD1. Input material: PBMCs. The sequence derives from a woman in her 40s in good health. Some clones in this sample may be carry-over from other donors' samples. This receptor has the CDR3 CASSAAGGSANEQYF. In nucleotide form, the sequence is TGTGCCAGCAGCGCCGCAGGGGGTTCTGCGAACGAGCAGTACTTC.